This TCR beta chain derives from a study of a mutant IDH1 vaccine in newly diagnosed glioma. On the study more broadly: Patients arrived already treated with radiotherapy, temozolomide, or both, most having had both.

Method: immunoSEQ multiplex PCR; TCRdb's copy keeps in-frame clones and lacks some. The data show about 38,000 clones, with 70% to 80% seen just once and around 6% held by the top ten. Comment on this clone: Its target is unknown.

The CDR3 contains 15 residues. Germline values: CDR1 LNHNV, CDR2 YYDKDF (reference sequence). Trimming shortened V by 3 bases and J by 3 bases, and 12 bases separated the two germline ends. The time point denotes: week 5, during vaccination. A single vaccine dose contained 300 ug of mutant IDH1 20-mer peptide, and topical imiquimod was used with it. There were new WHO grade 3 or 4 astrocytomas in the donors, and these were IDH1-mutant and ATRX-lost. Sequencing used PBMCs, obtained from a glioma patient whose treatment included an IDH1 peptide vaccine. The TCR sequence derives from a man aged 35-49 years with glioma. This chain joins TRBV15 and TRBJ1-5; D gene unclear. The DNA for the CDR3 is TGTGCCACCAGCAGTGATGACGGAATCAATCAGCCCCAGCATTTT. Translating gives CATSSDDGINQPQHF.